This TCR beta chain was profiled in a study of long-term antiretroviral therapy in people with HIV. At survey level, the immunoSEQ assay was run in its v3.0 version. TCRdb keeps only in-frame clones here, not all; method: immunoSEQ multiplex PCR. The sample has 20,000 to 25,000 clones, roughly four fifths seen once. Concerning this clone itself: The target antigen is unknown.

Germline CDR1 and CDR2: LGHNT and FRNRAP. V lost 7 bases, J lost 1 base, and 6 bases stayed unmatched. This CDR3 comprises 15 residues. Study-wide results and caveats: Absence of data on ART adherence, viral resistance or therapy changes was noted.

This clonotype originated in a woman under 40 with HIV. The chain uses TRBV12-5 and TRBJ1-3; 8 bases fit TRBD1. The specimen was unsorted PBMCs, collected 0.2 years after starting antiretroviral therapy. CDR3 DNA: TGTGCTAGTGTCATGGACAGGGCGTCTGGAAACACCATATATTTT. This sequence encodes CASVMDRASGNTIYF.